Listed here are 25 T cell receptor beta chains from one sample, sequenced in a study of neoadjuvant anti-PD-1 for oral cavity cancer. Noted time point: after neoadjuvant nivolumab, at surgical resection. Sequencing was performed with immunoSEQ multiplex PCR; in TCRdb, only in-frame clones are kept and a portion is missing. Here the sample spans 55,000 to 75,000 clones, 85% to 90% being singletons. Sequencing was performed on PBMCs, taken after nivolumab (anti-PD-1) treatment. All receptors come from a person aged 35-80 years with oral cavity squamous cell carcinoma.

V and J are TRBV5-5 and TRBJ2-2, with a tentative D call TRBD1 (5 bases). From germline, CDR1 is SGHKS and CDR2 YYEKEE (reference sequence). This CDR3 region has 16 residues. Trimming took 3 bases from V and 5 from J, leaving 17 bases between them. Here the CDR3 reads CASSWMDIRVTGELFF. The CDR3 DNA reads TGTGCCAGCAGCTGGATGGACATTAGGGTAACCGGGGAGCTGTTTTTT.

CDR3 sequence reads: CASSFETGVGEQYF. CDR3 in DNA: TGCGCCAGCAGCTTTGAGACAGGGGTAGGCGAGCAGTACTTC. This rearrangement joins TRBV5-1 to TRBJ2-7; TRBD1 matches 8 bases. J gave up 6 bases and V 2 bases, and 7 bases lay outside the gene matches. This CDR3 contains 14 residues. Germline CDR1 and CDR2: SGHRS and YFSETQ.

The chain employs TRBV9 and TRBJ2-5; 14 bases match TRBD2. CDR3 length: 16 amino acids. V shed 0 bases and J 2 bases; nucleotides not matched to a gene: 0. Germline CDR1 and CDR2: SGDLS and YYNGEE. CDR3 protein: CASSVGLAGGQETQYF. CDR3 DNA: TGTGCCAGCAGCGTAGGACTAGCGGGGGGGCAAGAGACCCAGTACTTC.

The CDR3 region is CASRRWLRGSSYNEQFF. CDR3 nucleotides: TGTGCCAGCAGGCGTTGGCTCAGGGGGAGCTCCTACAATGAGCAGTTCTTC. The V gene is TRBV27, the J gene TRBJ2-1; 7 nucleotides line up with TRBD1. Germline lookup yields CDR1 MNHEY and CDR2 SMNVEV (reference sequence). Trimming at V came to 6 bases and at J to 0 bases, leaving 11 bases not matched to a gene. The CDR3 is 17 amino acids.

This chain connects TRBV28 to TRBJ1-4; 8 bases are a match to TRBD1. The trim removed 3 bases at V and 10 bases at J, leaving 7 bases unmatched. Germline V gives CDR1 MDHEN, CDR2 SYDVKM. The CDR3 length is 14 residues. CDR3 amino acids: CASSFSDRVGKLFF. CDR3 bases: TGTGCCAGCAGTTTTTCGGACAGGGTGGGAAAACTGTTTTTT.

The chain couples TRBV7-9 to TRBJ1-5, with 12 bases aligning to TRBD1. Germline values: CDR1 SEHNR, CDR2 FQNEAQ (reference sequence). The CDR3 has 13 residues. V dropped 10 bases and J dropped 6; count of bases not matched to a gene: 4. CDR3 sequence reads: CATSGQGAQPQHF. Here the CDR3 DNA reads TGTGCCACCTCGGGACAGGGGGCTCAGCCCCAGCATTTT.

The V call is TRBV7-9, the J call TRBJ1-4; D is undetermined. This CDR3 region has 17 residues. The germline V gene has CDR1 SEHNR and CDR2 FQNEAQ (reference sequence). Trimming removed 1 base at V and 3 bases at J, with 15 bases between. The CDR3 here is CASSLGPLYRPNEKLFF. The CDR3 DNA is TGTGCCAGCAGCTTAGGACCTCTTTACAGACCTAATGAAAAACTGTTTTTT.

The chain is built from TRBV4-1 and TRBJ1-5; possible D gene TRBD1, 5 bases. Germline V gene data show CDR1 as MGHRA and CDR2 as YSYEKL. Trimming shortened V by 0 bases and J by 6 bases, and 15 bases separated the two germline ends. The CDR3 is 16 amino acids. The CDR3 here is CASSQDVAQGFQPQHF. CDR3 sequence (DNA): TGCGCCAGCAGCCAAGATGTGGCCCAGGGTTTTCAGCCCCAGCATTTT.

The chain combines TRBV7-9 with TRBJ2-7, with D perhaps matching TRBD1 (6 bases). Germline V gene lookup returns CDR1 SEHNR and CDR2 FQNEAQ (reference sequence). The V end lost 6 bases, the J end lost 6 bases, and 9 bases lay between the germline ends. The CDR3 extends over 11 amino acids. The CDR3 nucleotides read TGTGCCAGCAGACAGGGTCCCGAGCAGTACTTC. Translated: CASRQGPEQYF.

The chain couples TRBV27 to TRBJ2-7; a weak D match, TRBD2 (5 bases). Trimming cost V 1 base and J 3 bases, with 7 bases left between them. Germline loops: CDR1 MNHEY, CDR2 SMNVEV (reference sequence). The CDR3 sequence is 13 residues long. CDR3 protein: CASSLYGDYEQYF. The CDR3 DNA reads TGTGCCAGCAGTTTATACGGGGACTACGAGCAGTACTTC.

The CDR3 DNA reads TGCGCCAGCAGTGGATGGTCGTCCTACAATGAGCAGTTCTTC. Encoded protein: CASSGWSSYNEQFF. The J gene is TRBJ2-1, the V gene TRBV10-2, with unresolved D. This CDR3 has 14 residues. Trimming removed 4 bases from V and 1 base from J, with 8 bases in between. Germline loops: CDR1 WSHSY, CDR2 SAAADI.

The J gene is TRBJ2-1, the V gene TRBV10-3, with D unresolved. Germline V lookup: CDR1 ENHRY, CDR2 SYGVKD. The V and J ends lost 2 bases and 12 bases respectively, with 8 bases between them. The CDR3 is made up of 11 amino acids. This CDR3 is CAISEAGGQFF. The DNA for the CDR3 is TGTGCCATCAGTGAGGCCGGCGGGCAGTTCTTC.

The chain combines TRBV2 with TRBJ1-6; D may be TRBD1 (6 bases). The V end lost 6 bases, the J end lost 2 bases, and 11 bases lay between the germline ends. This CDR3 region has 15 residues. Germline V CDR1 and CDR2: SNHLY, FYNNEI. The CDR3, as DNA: TGTGCCAGCAGCCCACGACAGGCCTATAATTCACCCCTCCACTTT. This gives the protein CASSPRQAYNSPLHF.

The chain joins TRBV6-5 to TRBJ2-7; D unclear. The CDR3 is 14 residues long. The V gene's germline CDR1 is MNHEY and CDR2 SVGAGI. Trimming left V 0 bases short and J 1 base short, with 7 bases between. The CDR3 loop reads CASSYSSGSYEQYF. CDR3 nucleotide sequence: TGTGCCAGCAGTTACTCGTCGGGTTCCTACGAGCAGTACTTC.

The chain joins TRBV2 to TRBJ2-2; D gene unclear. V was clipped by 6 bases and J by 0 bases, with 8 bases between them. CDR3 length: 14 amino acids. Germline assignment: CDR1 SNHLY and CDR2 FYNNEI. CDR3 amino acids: CASSYIPNTGELFF. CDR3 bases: TGTGCCAGCAGCTATATACCGAACACCGGGGAGCTGTTTTTT.

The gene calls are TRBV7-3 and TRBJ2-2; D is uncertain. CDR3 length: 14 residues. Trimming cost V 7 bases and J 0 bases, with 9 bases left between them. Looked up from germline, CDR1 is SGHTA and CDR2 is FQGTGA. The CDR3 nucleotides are TGTGCCAGCACCCACGCCGCGAACACCGGGGAGCTGTTTTTT. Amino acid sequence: CASTHAANTGELFF.

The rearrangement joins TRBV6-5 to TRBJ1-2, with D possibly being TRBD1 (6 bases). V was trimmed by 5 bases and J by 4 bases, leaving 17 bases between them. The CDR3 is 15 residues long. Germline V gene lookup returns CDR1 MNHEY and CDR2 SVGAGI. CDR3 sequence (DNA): TGTGCCAGCAGTCTAACAGGGATGAATGTCTATGGCTACACCTTC. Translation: CASSLTGMNVYGYTF.

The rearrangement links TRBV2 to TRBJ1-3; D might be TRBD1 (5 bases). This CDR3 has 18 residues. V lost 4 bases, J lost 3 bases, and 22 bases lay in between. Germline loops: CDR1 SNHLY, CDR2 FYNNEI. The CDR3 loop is CASSASGRWGVLGNTIYF. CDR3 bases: TGTGCCAGCAGTGCCTCCGGTAGGTGGGGCGTTCTTGGAAACACCATATATTTT. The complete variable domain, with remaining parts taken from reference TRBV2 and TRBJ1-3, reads EPEVTQTPSHQVTQMGQEVILRCVPISNHLYFYWYRQILGQKVEFLVSFYNNEISEKSEIFDDQFSVERPDGSNFTLKIRSTKLEDSAMYFCASSASGRWGVLGNTIYFGEGSWLTVV.

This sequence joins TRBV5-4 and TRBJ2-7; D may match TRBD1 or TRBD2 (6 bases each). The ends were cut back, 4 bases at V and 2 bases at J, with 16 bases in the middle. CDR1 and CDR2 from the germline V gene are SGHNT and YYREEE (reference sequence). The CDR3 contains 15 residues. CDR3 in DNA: TGTGCCAGCAGCCGTGTGATGGGGGGCACCTACGAGCAGTACTTC. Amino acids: CASSRVMGGTYEQYF.

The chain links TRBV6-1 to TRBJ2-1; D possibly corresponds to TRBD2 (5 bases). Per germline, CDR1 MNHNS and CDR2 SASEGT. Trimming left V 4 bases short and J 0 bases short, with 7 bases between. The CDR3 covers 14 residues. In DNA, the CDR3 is TGTGCCAGCAGTGTGGCGGGCTCCTACAATGAGCAGTTCTTC. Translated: CASSVAGSYNEQFF.

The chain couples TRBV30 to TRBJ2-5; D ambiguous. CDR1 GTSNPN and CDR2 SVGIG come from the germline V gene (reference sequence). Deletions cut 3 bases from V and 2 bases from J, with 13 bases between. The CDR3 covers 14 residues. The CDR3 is CAWSLRRLQETQYF. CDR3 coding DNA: TGTGCCTGGAGCCTCCGGCGGTTACAAGAGACCCAGTACTTC.

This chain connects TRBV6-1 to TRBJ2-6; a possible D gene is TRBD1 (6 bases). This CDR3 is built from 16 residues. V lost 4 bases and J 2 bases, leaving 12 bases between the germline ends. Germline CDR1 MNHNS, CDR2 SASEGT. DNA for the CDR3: TGTGCCAGCAGTGCTCTACAGGGCACTGGGGCCAACGTCCTGACTTTC. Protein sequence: CASSALQGTGANVLTF.

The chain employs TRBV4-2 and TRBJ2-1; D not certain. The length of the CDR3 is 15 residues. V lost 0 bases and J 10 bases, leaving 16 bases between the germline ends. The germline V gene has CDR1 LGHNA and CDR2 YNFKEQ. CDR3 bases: TGTGCCAGCAGCCAAGACCCCCATTCTAGGGAAGAGCAGTTCTTC. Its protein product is CASSQDPHSREEQFF.

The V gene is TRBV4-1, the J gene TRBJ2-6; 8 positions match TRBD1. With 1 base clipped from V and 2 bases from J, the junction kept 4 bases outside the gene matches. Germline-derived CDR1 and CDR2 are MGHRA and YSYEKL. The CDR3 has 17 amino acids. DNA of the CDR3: TGCGCCAGCAGCCAAGTGTTCAGGGGGCCTGGGGCCAACGTCCTGACTTTC. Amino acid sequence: CASSQVFRGPGANVLTF.

The CDR3 DNA follows: TGTGCCAGCAGCTCCGGGACTAGCGGACCCAGGAGCGAGCAGTACTTC. This encodes CASSSGTSGPRSEQYF. The chain recombines TRBV6-6 with TRBJ2-7, with TRBD2 matching 11 bases. Unmatched junction bases numbered 13, after V lost 6 bases and J lost 6 bases. Germline loops: CDR1 MNHNY, CDR2 SVGAGI (reference sequence). The CDR3 runs to 16 residues.